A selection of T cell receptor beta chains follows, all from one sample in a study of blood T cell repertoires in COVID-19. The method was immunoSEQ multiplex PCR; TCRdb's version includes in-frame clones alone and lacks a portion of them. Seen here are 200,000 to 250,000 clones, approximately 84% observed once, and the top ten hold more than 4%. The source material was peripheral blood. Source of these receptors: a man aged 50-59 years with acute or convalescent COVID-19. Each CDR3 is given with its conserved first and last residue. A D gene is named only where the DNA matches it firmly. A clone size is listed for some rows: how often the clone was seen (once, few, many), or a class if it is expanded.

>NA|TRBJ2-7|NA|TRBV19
TGTGCCAGTAGTATAGGTCAGGCGTACGAGCAGTACTTC
CASSIGQAYEQYF
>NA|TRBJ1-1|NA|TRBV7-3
TGTGCCAGCAGCCGTTGGGGGGGCCAAAACACTGAAGCTTTCTTT
CASSRWGGQNTEAFF
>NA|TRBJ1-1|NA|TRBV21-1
TGTGCCAGCAGCAAAGCCCTCTGGACAGGGAGGGGTAACACTGAAGCTTTCTTT
CASSKALWTGRGNTEAFF
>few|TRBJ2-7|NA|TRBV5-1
TGCGCCAGCAGCGGGCGAGGGCCTCCGCCTGGCGAGCAGTACTTC
CASSGRGPPPGEQYF
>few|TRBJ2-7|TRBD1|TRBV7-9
TGTGCCAGCAGCCACAGACAGGGCGAGCAGTACTTC
CASSHRQGEQYF
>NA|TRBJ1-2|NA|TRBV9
TGTGCCAGCAGCGAGGGCCCGAGTCAGGGATATGGCTACACCTTC
CASSEGPSQGYGYTF
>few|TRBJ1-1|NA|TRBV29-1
TGCAGCGTTCTGACAGGATCGAACACTGAAGCTTTCTTT
CSVLTGSNTEAFF
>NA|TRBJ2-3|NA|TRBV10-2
TGCGCCAGCAGTGAGTCGAAAACAGCTGGCACAGATACGCAGTATTTT
CASSESKTAGTDTQYF
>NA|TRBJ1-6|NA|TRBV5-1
TGCGCCAGCAGCTTACAGAGCTCCTATAATTCACCCCTCCACTTT
CASSLQSSYNSPLHF
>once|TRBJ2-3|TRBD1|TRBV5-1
TGCGCCAGCAGCGATACCGGGACAGGGGGGGATCCCACAGATACGCAGTATTTT
CASSDTGTGGDPTDTQYF
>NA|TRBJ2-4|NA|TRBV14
TGTGCCAGCAGCCAAGCCCCAGAGGGAGCCAAAAACATTCAGTACTTC
CASSQAPEGAKNIQYF
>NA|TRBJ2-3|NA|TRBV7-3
TGTGCCAGCAGCTCCTACAGGGAAGATACGCAGTATTTT
CASSSYREDTQYF
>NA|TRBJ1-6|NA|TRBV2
TGTGCCAGCAGTGGGGGGGGAAAGGATTCACCCCTCCACTTT
CASSGGGKDSPLHF
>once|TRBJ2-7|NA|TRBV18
TGTGCCAGCTCACCACAGGGGAACGACGAGCAGTACTTC
CASSPQGNDEQYF
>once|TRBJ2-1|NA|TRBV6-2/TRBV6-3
TGTGCCAGCAGCCGGACTTCCGCTTACAATGAGCAGTTCTTC
CASSRTSAYNEQFF
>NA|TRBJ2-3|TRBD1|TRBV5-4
TGTGCCAGCAGCCACCCGGGACAGGGAGGAGATACGCAGTATTTT
CASSHPGQGGDTQYF
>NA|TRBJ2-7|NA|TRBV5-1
TGCGCCAGCAGTACACAGGAGTCCTACGAGCAGTACTTC
CASSTQESYEQYF
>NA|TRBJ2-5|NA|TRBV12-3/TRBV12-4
TGTGCCAGCACCCGAGAGGTGGAGACCCAGTACTTC
CASTREVETQYF
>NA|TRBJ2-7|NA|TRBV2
TGTGCCAGCCGAGGGATGTCCCTTCCAGTCGAGCAGTACTTC
CASRGMSLPVEQYF
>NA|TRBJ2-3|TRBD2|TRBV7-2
TGTGCCAGCAGCTTAAGGGCTAGCGGGGCGGCGGATACGCAGTATTTT
CASSLRASGAADTQYF
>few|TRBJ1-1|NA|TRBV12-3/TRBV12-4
TGTGCCAGCAGTACGGACAGGAACACTGAAGCTTTCTTT
CASSTDRNTEAFF
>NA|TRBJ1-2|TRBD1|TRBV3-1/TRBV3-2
TGTGCCAGCAGGCCCGGGACAGCGTCTAACTATGGCTACACCTTC
CASRPGTASNYGYTF
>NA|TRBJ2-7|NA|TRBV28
TGTGCCAGCAGTTTGGGGGGAGGCCAGATCTACGAGCAGTACTTC
CASSLGGGQIYEQYF
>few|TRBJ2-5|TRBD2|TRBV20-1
TGCAGTGCTAGTCAGACTAGCGGGAGGGCCCTCCGGACCCAGTACTTC
CSASQTSGRALRTQYF
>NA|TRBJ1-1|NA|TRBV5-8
TGTGCCAGCAGCTCGGTTACCGCGAACACTGAAGCTTTCTTT
CASSSVTANTEAFF
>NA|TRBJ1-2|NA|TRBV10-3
TGTGCCATCAGGGGCACGGACTATGGCTACACCTTC
CAIRGTDYGYTF
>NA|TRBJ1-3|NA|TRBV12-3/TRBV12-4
TGTGCCAGCTGCGGGCTAAGGGACACCATATATTTT
CASCGLRDTIYF
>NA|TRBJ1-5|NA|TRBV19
TGTGCCAGTAAGGGGCAGGATAGCAATCAGCCCCAGCATTTT
CASKGQDSNQPQHF
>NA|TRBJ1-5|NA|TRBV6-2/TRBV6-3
TGTGCCAGCAGCGACAGCCTTGGCAATCAGCCCCAGCATTTT
CASSDSLGNQPQHF
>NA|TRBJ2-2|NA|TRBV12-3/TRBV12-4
TGTGCCAGCAGTTTTAGGCGGACCGGGGAGCTGTTTTTT
CASSFRRTGELFF
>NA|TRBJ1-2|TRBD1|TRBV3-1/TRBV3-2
TGTGCCAGCAGCCAAGGGGGGGACAGGTCCTATGGCTACACCTTC
CASSQGGDRSYGYTF
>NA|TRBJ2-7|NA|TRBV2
TGTGCCACCATCCTTAGTAGCGGTCCCTACGAGCAGTACTTC
CATILSSGPYEQYF
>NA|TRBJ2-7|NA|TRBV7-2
TGTGCCAGCAACAACCTAGGACGGAGAGGGCCCCTCCACTTC
CASNNLGRRGPLHF
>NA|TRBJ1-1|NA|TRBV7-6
TGTGCCAGCAGCTTAGTAGACAGTTTGAACACTGAAGCTTTCTTT
CASSLVDSLNTEAFF
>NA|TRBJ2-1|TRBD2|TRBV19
TGTGCCAGTACGAACACCGAACTAGGGACTAGCGCTGGTCTTTCCTACAATGAGCAGTTCTTC
CASTNTELGTSAGLSYNEQFF